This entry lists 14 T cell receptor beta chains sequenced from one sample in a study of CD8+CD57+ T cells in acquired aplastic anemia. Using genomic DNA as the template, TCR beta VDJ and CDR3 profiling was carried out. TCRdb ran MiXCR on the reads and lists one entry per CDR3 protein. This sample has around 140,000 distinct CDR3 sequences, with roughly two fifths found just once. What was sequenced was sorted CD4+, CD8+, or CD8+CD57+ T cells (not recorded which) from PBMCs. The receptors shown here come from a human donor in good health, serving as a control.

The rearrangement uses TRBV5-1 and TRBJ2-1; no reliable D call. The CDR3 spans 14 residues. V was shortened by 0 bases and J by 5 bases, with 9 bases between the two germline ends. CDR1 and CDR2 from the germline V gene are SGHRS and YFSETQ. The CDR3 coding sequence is TGCGCCAGCAGCTTGGCGAAGGGTAACAATGAGCAGTTCTTC. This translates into CASSLAKGNNEQFF.

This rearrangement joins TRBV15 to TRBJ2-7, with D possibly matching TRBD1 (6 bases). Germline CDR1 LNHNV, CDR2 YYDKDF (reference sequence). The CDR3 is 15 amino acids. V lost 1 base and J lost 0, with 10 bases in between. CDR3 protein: CATSRGTVSSYEQYF. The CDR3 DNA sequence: TGTGCCACCAGCAGAGGGACAGTGAGCTCCTACGAGCAGTACTTC.

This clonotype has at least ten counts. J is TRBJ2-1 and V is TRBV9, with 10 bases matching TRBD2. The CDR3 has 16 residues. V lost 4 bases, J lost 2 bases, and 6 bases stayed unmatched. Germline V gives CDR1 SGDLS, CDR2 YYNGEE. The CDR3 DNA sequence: TGTGCCAGCAGCATACTAGCGGGGCTTGCCTACAATGAGCAGTTCTTC. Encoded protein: CASSILAGLAYNEQFF.

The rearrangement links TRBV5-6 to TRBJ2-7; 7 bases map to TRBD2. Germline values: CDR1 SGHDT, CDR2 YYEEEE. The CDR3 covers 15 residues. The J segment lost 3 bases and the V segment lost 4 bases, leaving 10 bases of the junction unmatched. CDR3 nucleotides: TGTGCCAGCAGCAAAGCAGCGGGGTCAGGCTACGAGCAGTACGTC. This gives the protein CASSKAAGSGYEQYV.

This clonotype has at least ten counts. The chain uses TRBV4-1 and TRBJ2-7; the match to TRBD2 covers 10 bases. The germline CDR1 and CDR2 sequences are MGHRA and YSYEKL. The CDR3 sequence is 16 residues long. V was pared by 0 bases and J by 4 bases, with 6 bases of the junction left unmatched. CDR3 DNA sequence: TGCGCCAGCAGCCAAGAGGGTAGCGGGAGGTCGTACGAGCAGTACTTC. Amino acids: CASSQEGSGRSYEQYF.

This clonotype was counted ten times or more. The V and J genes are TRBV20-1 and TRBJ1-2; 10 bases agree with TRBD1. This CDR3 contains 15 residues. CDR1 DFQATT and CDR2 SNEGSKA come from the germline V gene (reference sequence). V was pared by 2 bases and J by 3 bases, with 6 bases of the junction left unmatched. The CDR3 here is CSARLRQGAYYGYTF. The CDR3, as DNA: TGCAGTGCTAGACTCCGACAGGGGGCTTACTATGGCTACACCTTC.

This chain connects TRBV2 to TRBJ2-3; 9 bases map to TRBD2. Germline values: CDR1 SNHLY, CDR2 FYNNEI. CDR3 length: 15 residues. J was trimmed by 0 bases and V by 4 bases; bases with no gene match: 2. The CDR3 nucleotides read TGTGCCAGCAGTGCCCTAGCGGGGAGCACAGATACGCAGTATTTT. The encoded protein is CASSALAGSTDTQYF. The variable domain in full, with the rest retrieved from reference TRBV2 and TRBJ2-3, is EPEVTQTPSHQVTQMGQEVILRCVPISNHLYFYWYRQILGQKVEFLVSFYNNEISEKSEIFDDQFSVERPDGSNFTLKIRSTKLEDSAMYFCASSALAGSTDTQYFGPGTRLTVL.

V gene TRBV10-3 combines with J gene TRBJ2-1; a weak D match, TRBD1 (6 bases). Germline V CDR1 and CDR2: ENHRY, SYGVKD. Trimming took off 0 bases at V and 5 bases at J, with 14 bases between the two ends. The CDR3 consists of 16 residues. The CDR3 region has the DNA TGTGCCATCAGTGAGTCCCTAACAGGGAAACACAATGAGCAGTTCTTC. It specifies CAISESLTGKHNEQFF.

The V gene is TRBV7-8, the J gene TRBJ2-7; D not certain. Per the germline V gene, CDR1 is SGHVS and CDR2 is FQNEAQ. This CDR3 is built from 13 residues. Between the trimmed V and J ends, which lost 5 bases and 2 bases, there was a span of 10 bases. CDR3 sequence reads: CASSVVSTYEQYF. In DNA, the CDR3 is TGTGCCAGCAGCGTAGTTAGCACCTACGAGCAGTACTTC.

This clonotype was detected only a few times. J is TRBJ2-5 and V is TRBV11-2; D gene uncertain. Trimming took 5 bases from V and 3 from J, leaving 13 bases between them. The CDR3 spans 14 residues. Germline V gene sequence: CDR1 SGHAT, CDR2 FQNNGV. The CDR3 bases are TGTGCCAGCAGCCATCCCTCGGGCGAAGAGACCCAGTACTTC. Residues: CASSHPSGEETQYF.

The CDR3 sequence is CASSYGTGDVRGEQYF. The CDR3, as DNA: TGCGCCAGCAGCTACGGGACAGGGGATGTTAGAGGCGAGCAGTACTTC. This chain links TRBV5-1 with TRBJ2-7; TRBD1 matches at 10 bases. Looked up from germline, CDR1 is SGHRS and CDR2 is YFSETQ. V lost 3 bases, J lost 6 bases, and 12 bases stayed unmatched. The CDR3 is made up of 16 amino acids.

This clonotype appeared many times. Written as DNA, the CDR3 is TGTGCCAGCAGCGTAGGACAGGGAGAGGGTGGCTACACCTTC. It is translated as CASSVGQGEGGYTF. The genes are TRBV9 and TRBJ1-2, with 7 nucleotides matching TRBD1. CDR1 is SGDLS, CDR2 YYNGEE, per germline. Trimming at V came to 0 bases and at J to 7 bases, leaving 6 bases not matched to a gene. The CDR3 totals 14 residues.

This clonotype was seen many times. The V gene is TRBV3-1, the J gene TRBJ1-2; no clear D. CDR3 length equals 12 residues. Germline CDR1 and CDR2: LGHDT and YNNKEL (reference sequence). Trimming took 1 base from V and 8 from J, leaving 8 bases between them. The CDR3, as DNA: TGTGCCAGCAGCCAAGCAGGACGGGGCTACACCTTC. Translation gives CASSQAGRGYTF.

In nucleotides, the CDR3 is TGCGCCAGCAGCTTGGGGGCCGGGGGTGGCTCAGATACGCAGTATTTT. Amino acid sequence: CASSLGAGGGSDTQYF. The chain joins TRBV5-1 to TRBJ2-3; possible D gene TRBD2, 6 bases. Trimming removed 0 bases at V and 4 bases at J, with 15 bases between. CDR1 is SGHRS, CDR2 YFSETQ, per germline. The CDR3 runs to 16 residues.